This T cell receptor (beta chain) was captured in a study of T cells in Graves' hyperthyroidism and ophthalmopathy. Regarding the study as a whole: Stable hyperthyroidism was told apart from ophthalmopathy by a model built on 13 V-J features. Most clonotypes expanded in thyroid above 0.001 were likewise present in blood.

This clonotype appeared many times. The target antigen is unknown. For the diagnoses, clinical symptoms, serum thyroxine and TRAb, thyroid ultrasound and orbital computed tomography were used. Researchers took RNA transcripts and amplified the TCR beta CDR3 regions from them. HTBI primers were employed in a first-round RT-PCR of the TCR CDR3. Via MiXCR, TCRdb re-called the multiplex PCR reads, giving one row per CDR3 protein. In the table there are a few hundred thousand distinct CDR3 sequences, roughly 15% of which are singletons. The CDR3 is 15 residues long. Germline assignment: CDR1 MDHEN and CDR2 SYDVKM. The J segment lost 3 bases and the V segment lost 6 bases, leaving 11 bases of the junction unmatched.

Sequencing was done on a sample of blood. The V gene is TRBV28, the J gene TRBJ2-7; 7 nucleotides align to TRBD1. This clonotype was sampled from a woman aged 18-29 years with Graves' hyperthyroidism. CDR3 bases: TGTGCCAGCAGCCCCGGACTGGGACAGCGCTACGAGCAGTACTTC. This codes for CASSPGLGQRYEQYF.